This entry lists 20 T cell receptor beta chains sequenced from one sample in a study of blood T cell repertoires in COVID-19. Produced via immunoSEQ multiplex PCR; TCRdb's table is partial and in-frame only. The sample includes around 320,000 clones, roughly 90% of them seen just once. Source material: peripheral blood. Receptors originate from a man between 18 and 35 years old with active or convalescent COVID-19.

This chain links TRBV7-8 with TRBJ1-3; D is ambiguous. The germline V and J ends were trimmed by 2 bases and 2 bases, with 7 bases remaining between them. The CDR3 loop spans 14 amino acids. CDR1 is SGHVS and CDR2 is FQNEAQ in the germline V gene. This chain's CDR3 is CASSLTGTGNTIYF. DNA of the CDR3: TGTGCCAGCAGCTTAACGGGAACTGGAAACACCATATATTTT.

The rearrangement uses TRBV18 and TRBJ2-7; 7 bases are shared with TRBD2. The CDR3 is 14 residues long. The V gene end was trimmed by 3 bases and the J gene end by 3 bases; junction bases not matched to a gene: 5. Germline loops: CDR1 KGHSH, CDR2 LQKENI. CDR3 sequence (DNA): TGTGCCAGCTCACCGGCGGGAGTTCGCTACGAGCAGTACTTC. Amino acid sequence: CASSPAGVRYEQYF.

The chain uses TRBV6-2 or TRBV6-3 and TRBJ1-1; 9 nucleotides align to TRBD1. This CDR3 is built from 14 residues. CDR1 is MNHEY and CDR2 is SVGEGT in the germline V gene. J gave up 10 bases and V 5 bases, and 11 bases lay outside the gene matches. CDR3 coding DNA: TGTGCCAGCAGTCGGAACACCTTGACAGGGGGAGCTTTCTTT. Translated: CASSRNTLTGGAFF.

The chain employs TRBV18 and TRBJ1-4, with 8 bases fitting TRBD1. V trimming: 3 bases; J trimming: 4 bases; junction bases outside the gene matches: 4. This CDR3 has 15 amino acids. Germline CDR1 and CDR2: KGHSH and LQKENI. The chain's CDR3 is CASSPDRGHNEKLFF. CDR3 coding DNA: TGTGCCAGCTCACCCGACAGGGGACATAATGAAAAACTGTTTTTT.

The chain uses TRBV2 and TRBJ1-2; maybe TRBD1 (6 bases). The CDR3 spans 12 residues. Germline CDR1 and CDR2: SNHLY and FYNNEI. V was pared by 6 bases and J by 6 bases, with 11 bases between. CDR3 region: CASRRTENGYTF. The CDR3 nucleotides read TGTGCCAGCAGGCGGACAGAAAATGGCTACACCTTC.

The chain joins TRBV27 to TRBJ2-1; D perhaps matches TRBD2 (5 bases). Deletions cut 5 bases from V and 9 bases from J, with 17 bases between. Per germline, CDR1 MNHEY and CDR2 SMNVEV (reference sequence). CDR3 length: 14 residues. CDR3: CASSPLLRTGEQFF. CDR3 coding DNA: TGTGCCAGCAGTCCCCTCCTGCGGACTGGTGAGCAGTTCTTC.

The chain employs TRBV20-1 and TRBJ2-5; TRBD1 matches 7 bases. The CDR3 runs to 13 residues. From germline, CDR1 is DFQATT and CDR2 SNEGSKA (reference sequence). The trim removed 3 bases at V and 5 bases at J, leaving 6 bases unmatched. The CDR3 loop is CSASTGTVETQYF. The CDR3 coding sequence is TGCAGTGCTAGTACGGGGACAGTGGAGACCCAGTACTTC.

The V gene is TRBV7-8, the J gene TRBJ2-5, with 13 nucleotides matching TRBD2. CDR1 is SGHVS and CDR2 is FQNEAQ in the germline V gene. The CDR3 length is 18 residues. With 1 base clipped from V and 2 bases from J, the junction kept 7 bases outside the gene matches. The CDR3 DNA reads TGTGCCAGCAGCTTAGATCACGGGACTAGCGGGGTTCAAGAGACCCAGTACTTC. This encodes CASSLDHGTSGVQETQYF.

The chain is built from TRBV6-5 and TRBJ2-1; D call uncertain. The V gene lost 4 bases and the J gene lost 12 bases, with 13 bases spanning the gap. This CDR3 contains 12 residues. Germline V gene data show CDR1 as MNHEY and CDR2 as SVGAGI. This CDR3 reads CASSFLVISQFF. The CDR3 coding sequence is TGTGCCAGCAGTTTCCTAGTAATTTCGCAGTTCTTC.

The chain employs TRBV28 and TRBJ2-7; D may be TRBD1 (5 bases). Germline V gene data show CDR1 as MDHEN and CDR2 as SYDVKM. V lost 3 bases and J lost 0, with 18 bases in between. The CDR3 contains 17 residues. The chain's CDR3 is CASSFLDVTANSYEQYF. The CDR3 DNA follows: TGTGCCAGCAGTTTTTTGGATGTGACAGCGAACTCCTACGAGCAGTACTTC.

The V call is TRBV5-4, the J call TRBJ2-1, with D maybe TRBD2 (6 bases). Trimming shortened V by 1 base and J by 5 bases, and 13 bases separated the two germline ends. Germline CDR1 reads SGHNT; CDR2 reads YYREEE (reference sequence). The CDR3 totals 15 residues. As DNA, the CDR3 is TGTGCCAGCAGCTTGAATCAGCGGGCAGACAATGAGCAGTTCTTC. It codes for CASSLNQRADNEQFF.

The DNA of the CDR3 is TGCGCCAGCAGCTCCATGCAGGGAATGAACACTGAAGCTTTCTTT. This translates into CASSSMQGMNTEAFF. The V and J genes are TRBV5-1 and TRBJ1-1; D perhaps matches TRBD1 (5 bases). CDR3 length equals 15 residues. V was trimmed by 3 bases and J by 0 bases, leaving 12 bases between them. Germline CDR1 reads SGHRS; CDR2 reads YFSETQ.

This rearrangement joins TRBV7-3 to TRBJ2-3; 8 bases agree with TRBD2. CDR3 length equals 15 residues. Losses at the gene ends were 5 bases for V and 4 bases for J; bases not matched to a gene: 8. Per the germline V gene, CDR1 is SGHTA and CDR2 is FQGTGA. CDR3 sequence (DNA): TGTGCCAGCAGCCCTGGGGCGGGAGGAGCAGATACGCAGTATTTT. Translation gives CASSPGAGGADTQYF.

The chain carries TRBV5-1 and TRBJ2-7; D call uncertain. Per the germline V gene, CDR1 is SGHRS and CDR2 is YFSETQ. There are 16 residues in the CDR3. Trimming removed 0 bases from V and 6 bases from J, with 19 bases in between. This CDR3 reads CASSLGVTGFLPEQYF. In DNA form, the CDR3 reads TGCGCCAGCAGCTTGGGGGTCACCGGGTTTCTCCCCGAGCAGTACTTC.

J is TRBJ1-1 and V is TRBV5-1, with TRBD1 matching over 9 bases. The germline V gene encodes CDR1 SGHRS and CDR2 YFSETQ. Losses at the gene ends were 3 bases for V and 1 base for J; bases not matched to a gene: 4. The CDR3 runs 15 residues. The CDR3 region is CASSYIQGANTEAFF. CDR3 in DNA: TGCGCCAGCAGCTACATACAGGGGGCGAACACTGAAGCTTTCTTT.

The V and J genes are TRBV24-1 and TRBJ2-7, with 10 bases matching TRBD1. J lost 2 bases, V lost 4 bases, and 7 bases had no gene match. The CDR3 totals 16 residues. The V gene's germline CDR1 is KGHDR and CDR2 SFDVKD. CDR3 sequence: CATSDLGQGVAYEQYF. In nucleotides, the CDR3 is TGTGCCACCAGTGACCTAGGACAGGGGGTCGCCTACGAGCAGTACTTC.

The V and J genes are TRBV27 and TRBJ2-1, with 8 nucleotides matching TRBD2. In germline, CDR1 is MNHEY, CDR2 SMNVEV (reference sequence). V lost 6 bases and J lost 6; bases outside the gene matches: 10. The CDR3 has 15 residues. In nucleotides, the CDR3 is TGTGCCAGCAGCCCCGGGACTAGTGGGGTCAATGAGCAGTTCTTC. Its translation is CASSPGTSGVNEQFF.

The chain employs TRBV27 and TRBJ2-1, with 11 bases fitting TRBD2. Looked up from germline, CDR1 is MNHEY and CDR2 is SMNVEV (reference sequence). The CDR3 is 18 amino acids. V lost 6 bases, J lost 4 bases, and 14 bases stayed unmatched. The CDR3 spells CASRPAIAGGSHYNEQFF. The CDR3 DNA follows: TGTGCCAGCAGGCCGGCCATAGCGGGAGGGTCCCATTACAATGAGCAGTTCTTC.

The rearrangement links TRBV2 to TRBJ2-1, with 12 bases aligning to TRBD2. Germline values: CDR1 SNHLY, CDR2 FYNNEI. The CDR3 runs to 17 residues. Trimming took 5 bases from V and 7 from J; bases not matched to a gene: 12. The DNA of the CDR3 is TGTGCCAGCAGTAAGTACCTAGCGGGAGGGCCCGGTAATGAGCAGTTCTTC. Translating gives CASSKYLAGGPGNEQFF.

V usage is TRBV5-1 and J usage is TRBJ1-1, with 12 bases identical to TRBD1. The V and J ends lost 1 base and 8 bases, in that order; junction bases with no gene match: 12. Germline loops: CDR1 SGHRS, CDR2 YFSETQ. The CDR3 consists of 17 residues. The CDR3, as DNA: TGCGCCAGCAGCTTGCCCGCAGGGGACAGGGGGCAAGTCGAAGCTTTCTTT. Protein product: CASSLPAGDRGQVEAFF.